These 12 T cell receptor beta chains came from one sample sequenced in a study of T cell responses to AZD1222 COVID-19 vaccine. TCRdb's copy holds only in-frame clones and misses some; the assay was immunoSEQ multiplex PCR. The sample includes around 130,000 clones, 80% to 90% of them seen just once. Sequences were derived from peripheral blood, sampled 28 days after the second AZD1222 dose. Source of these receptors: an adult who received the AZD1222 COVID-19 vaccine.

This chain connects TRBV18 to TRBJ1-6, with a weak D call TRBD1 (6 bases). The CDR3 contains 15 residues. The germline gives CDR1 KGHSH, CDR2 LQKENI. V lost 3 bases and J 8 bases, leaving 14 bases between the germline ends. CDR3 coding DNA: TGTGCCAGCTCACCCCCTGGAGGGGGGGATTCACCCCTCCACTTT. It is translated as CASSPPGGGDSPLHF.

The chain recombines TRBV2 with TRBJ1-5; TRBD1 might be the D (5 bases). The CDR3 has 15 amino acids. Trimming stripped 7 bases from V and 2 bases from J, with 15 bases between. Per the germline V gene, CDR1 is SNHLY and CDR2 is FYNNEI. Here the CDR3 reads CASTPGTARNQPQHF. CDR3 nucleotide sequence: TGTGCCAGCACCCCAGGGACCGCTCGCAATCAGCCCCAGCATTTT.

This sequence joins TRBV6-6 and TRBJ1-6; TRBD1 agrees at 7 bases. CDR3 size: 14 residues. Germline V lookup: CDR1 MNHNY, CDR2 SVGAGI (reference sequence). After removal of 6 bases from V and 10 bases from J, the junction contained 9 bases not matched to a gene. The CDR3 bases are TGTGCCAGCAGCCTCCAAGGGACAGAATCACCCCTCCACTTT. It encodes CASSLQGTESPLHF.

This clone has just one count. The CDR3 nucleotides are TGCGCCAGCAGCTTGCAGGGGCCCCCCTCTGGAAACACCATATATTTT. Its protein product is CASSLQGPPSGNTIYF. The gene calls are TRBV5-1 and TRBJ1-3; maybe TRBD1 (6 bases). V was clipped by 1 base and J by 0 bases, with 11 bases between them. This CDR3 contains 16 residues. Germline V CDR1 and CDR2: SGHRS, YFSETQ. The complete variable domain, with remaining parts taken from reference TRBV5-1 and TRBJ1-3, reads KAGVTQTPRYLIKTRGQQVTLSCSPISGHRSVSWYQQTPGQGLQFLFEYFSETQRNKGNFPGRFSGRQFSNSRSEMNVSTLELGDSALYLCASSLQGPPSGNTIYFGEGSWLTVV.

The chain joins TRBV10-3 to TRBJ2-3, with 8 bases identical to TRBD2. The CDR3 runs to 19 residues. Per the germline V gene, CDR1 is ENHRY and CDR2 is SYGVKD. With 4 bases clipped from V and 0 bases from J, the junction kept 15 bases outside the gene matches. The DNA of the CDR3 is TGTGCCATCAGTGTTGACGAGGGGGGTTTAGCGGGGAGCACAGATACGCAGTATTTT. This encodes CAISVDEGGLAGSTDTQYF.

This chain joins TRBV6-5 and TRBJ2-1; 10 nucleotides match TRBD2. The junction had 8 bases not matched to a gene; V was cut back by 8 bases and J by 7 bases. Germline V gives CDR1 MNHEY, CDR2 SVGAGI. This CDR3 contains 14 residues. The CDR3 nucleotides read TGTGCCAGCCTACAGCGGGGGGGTTTTAATGAGCAGTTCTTC. Translation: CASLQRGGFNEQFF.

This chain joins TRBV5-1 and TRBJ2-7; 10 nucleotides match TRBD2. J was trimmed by 0 bases and V by 0 bases; bases with no gene match: 3. The CDR3 covers 16 residues. The germline V gene encodes CDR1 SGHRS and CDR2 YFSETQ. The CDR3 sequence: CASSLEAGGTSYEQYF. CDR3 DNA: TGCGCCAGCAGCTTGGAAGCGGGGGGGACCTCCTACGAGCAGTACTTC. Filled out from reference TRBV5-1 and TRBJ2-7, the complete variable domain reads KAGVTQTPRYLIKTRGQQVTLSCSPISGHRSVSWYQQTPGQGLQFLFEYFSETQRNKGNFPGRFSGRQFSNSRSEMNVSTLELGDSALYLCASSLEAGGTSYEQYFGPGTRLTVT.

The V gene is TRBV19, the J gene TRBJ2-2; 9 nucleotides match TRBD2. J lost 3 bases, V lost 6 bases, and 5 bases had no gene match. The V gene's germline CDR1 is LNHDA and CDR2 SQIVND (reference sequence). The CDR3 covers 15 residues. The CDR3 DNA sequence: TGTGCCAGTAGGGTGACTAGCGGATACACCGGGGAGCTGTTTTTT. It is translated as CASRVTSGYTGELFF.

DNA for the CDR3: TGCAGTGCTAGTAAGTTGTCCGAAGCTTTCTTT. Its translation is CSASKLSEAFF. The chain has TRBV20-1 and TRBJ1-1; D unresolved. The germline V gene encodes CDR1 DFQATT and CDR2 SNEGSKA (reference sequence). The CDR3 length is 11 residues. V lost 3 bases and J lost 8, with 10 bases in between.

CDR3: CASSLLAGGRETQYF. In nucleotides, the CDR3 is TGTGCCAGCAGCTTACTAGCGGGGGGAAGGGAGACCCAGTACTTC. The chain couples TRBV7-3 to TRBJ2-5; 11 nucleotides agree with TRBD2. This CDR3 comprises 15 residues. Germline loops: CDR1 SGHTA, CDR2 FQGTGA. Germline trimming cut 2 bases from V and 5 bases from J; bases unmatched to any gene: 4.

The chain is built from TRBV27 and TRBJ1-5; D remains unclear. This CDR3 contains 14 residues. CDR1 is MNHEY and CDR2 is SMNVEV in the germline V gene (reference sequence). Between the trimmed V and J ends, which lost 4 bases and 5 bases, there was a span of 12 bases. The CDR3 DNA sequence: TGTGCCAGCAGTTCCTCGGACGAATATCAGCCCCAGCATTTT. Translated, it gives CASSSSDEYQPQHF.

As to this clone: This CDR3 is also generated by other DNA sequences in the sample. This CDR3 reads CASSWGQGGTEAFF. The CDR3 nucleotides read TGCGCCAGCAGCTGGGGACAGGGGGGAACTGAAGCTTTCTTT. This chain uses TRBV5-1 with TRBJ1-1; 11 bases are shared with TRBD1. CDR3 length: 14 residues. V was pared by 3 bases and J by 5 bases, with 3 bases of the junction left unmatched. Germline V CDR1 and CDR2: SGHRS, YFSETQ. The entire variable domain, with the rest obtained from reference TRBV5-1 and TRBJ1-1, is as follows: KAGVTQTPRYLIKTRGQQVTLSCSPISGHRSVSWYQQTPGQGLQFLFEYFSETQRNKGNFPGRFSGRQFSNSRSEMNVSTLELGDSALYLCASSWGQGGTEAFFGQGTRLTVV.